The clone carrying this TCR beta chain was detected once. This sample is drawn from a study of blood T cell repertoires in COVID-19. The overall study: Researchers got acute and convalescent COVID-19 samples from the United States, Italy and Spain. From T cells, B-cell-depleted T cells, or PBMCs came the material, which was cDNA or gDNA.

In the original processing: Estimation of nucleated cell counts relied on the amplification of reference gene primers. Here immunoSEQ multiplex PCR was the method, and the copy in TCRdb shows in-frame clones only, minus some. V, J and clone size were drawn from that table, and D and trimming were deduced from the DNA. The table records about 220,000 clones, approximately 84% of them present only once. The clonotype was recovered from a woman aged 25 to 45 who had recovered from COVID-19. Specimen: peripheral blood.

Here the CDR3 DNA reads TGTGCCAGCAGCCGCACCGGGACTAGGGACAATGAGCAGTTCTTC. Translation: CASSRTGTRDNEQFF. The chain employs TRBV7-3 and TRBJ2-1; 8 bases are shared with TRBD2. Germline trimming cut 5 bases from V and 5 bases from J; bases unmatched to any gene: 8. Germline V gene sequence: CDR1 SGHTA, CDR2 FQGTGA. The CDR3 is 15 amino acids.